The rows below give T cell receptor beta chains drawn from one sample of a study of blood T cell repertoires in COVID-19. The table came from immunoSEQ multiplex PCR; TCRdb's copy has only in-frame clones and leaves some out. The table records about 78,000 clones, 75% to 95% of them present only once. The sequencing input was peripheral blood. These receptors came from a woman aged 80 or over with acute or convalescent COVID-19. CDR3s include the opening cysteine and the closing phenylalanine or tryptophan. Each record gives: J gene, clone size, D gene, V gene, CDR3 length, CDR3 DNA, CDR3 protein. The D gene is left open where the match is weak. Clone size is stated in some rows and not others, as once, few, many or a class when expanded.

TRBJ1-3	.	.	TRBV10-1	19	TGCGCCAGCAGTGAGTCCGTTAGCCGCGACCGGTTCGCTGGAAACACCATATATTTT	CASSESVSRDRFAGNTIYF
TRBJ2-1	.	.	TRBV6-1	10	TGTGCCAGCAGTGAACGTGAGCAGTTCTTC	CASSEREQFF
TRBJ2-1	.	.	TRBV5-1	15	TGCGCCAGCAGCACCCGGACGGGGACCTACAATGAGCAGTTCTTC	CASSTRTGTYNEQFF
TRBJ2-5	.	.	TRBV14	14	TGTGCCAGCAGCCAAGGGAGATTGTCAGAGACCCAGTACTTC	CASSQGRLSETQYF
TRBJ2-6	.	TRBD1	TRBV6-2/TRBV6-3	16	TGTGCCAGCAGTGCACCGCAGGGGGCACGGGCCAACGTCCTGACTTTC	CASSAPQGARANVLTF
TRBJ2-5	once	.	TRBV19	14	TGTGCCAGTAGTTTCGGAGGACTGGAGGAGACCCAGTACTTC	CASSFGGLEETQYF
TRBJ2-2	.	.	TRBV29-1	12	TGCAGCGTAGAACGGGGGTCCGGGGAGCTGTTTTTT	CSVERGSGELFF
TRBJ1-2	.	.	TRBV18	13	TGTGCCAGCTCACCCGGTTCTAACTATGGCTACACCTTC	CASSPGSNYGYTF
TRBJ2-2	once	.	TRBV10-1	16	TGCGCCAGCAGCGTTGAGCGGTTCGGGAACACCGGGGAGCTGTTTTTT	CASSVERFGNTGELFF
TRBJ1-3	.	TRBD1	TRBV18	15	TGTGCCAGCTCACAAAACAGGGGGTTAGTACACACCATATATTTT	CASSQNRGLVHTIYF
TRBJ2-7	once	.	TRBV3-1/TRBV3-2	11	TGTGCCAGCAGCCAACGTTACGAGCAGTACTTC	CASSQRYEQYF
TRBJ2-7	.	TRBD2	TRBV6-5	13	TGTGCCAGCAGAATAGCGGGAGAGAACGAGCAGTACTTC	CASRIAGENEQYF
TRBJ2-7	few	.	TRBV5-4	14	TGTGCCAGCAGCTTGGCAACGGTACCCTACGAGCAGTACTTC	CASSLATVPYEQYF
TRBJ1-2	.	TRBD1	TRBV3-1/TRBV3-2	15	TGTGCCAGCAGGGATCGGGGGACAGGGGGTGGTGGCTACACCTTC	CASRDRGTGGGGYTF
TRBJ1-2	.	.	TRBV12-3/TRBV12-4	13	TGTGCCAGCAGTTTACAGGACAGCTATGGCTACACCTTC	CASSLQDSYGYTF
TRBJ1-5	.	.	TRBV5-5	15	TGTGCCAGCAGCTTGGCAGGCTCGGGGAATCAGCCCCAGCATTTT	CASSLAGSGNQPQHF
TRBJ2-5	once	.	TRBV5-6	15	TGTGCCAGCAGCTTTTTGGGCCAGGGCGATGGGACCCAGTACTTC	CASSFLGQGDGTQYF
TRBJ1-4	.	.	TRBV6-2/TRBV6-3	13	TGTGCCAGCAGTCTCGTTGGGTCGGGAAAACTGTTTTTT	CASSLVGSGKLFF
TRBJ1-5	.	.	TRBV28	16	TGTGCCAGCAGTGAATCCGGGACACCTGCCAATCAGCCCCAGCATTTT	CASSESGTPANQPQHF
TRBJ2-2	.	TRBD2	TRBV7-8	17	TGTGCCAGCAGCTTACCGGGCGGGGGGGCGAACACCGGGGAGCTGTTTTTT	CASSLPGGGANTGELFF
TRBJ2-1	.	TRBD1	TRBV28	15	TGTGCCAGCAGTCGCCAGGGGGTTCCCTACAATGAGCAGTTCTTC	CASSRQGVPYNEQFF
TRBJ2-2	few	TRBD2	TRBV5-1	15	TGCGCCAGCAGCCCTAGCGGGACGAACACCGGGGAGCTGTTTTTT	CASSPSGTNTGELFF
TRBJ1-1	.	TRBD1	TRBV5-6	16	TGTGCCAGCAGCTTAGGGACAGCCACTATGAACACTGAAGCTTTCTTT	CASSLGTATMNTEAFF
TRBJ2-7	few	.	TRBV7-9	13	TGTGCCAGCAGCTCAGGGTTACCCTACGAGCAGTACTTC	CASSSGLPYEQYF
TRBJ1-1	.	TRBD1	TRBV6-6	16	TGTGCCAGCAGTCGATCCAGACAGGGGATGAACACTGAAGCTTTCTTT	CASSRSRQGMNTEAFF
TRBJ1-2	.	TRBD1	TRBV29-1	10	TGCAGCGTGGGACAGGATGGCTACACCTTC	CSVGQDGYTF
TRBJ2-1	.	TRBD2	TRBV6-6	16	TGTGCCAGCAGTTACTTGGTGGGGGGGACGTACAATGAGCAGTTCTTC	CASSYLVGGTYNEQFF
TRBJ1-3	.	TRBD1	TRBV28	15	TGTGCCAGCAATCCGGGACAGGGATCAGGAAACACCATATATTTT	CASNPGQGSGNTIYF
TRBJ2-2	.	.	TRBV7-2	16	TGTGCCAGCAGCTTAGAGGCCAGGGTGGTAACCGGGGAGCTGTTTTTT	CASSLEARVVTGELFF
TRBJ1-5	.	.	TRBV7-2	17	TGTGCCAGCAGCTTAGGACCAGGGGCTGGGGGCAATCAGCCCCAGCATTTT	CASSLGPGAGGNQPQHF
TRBJ2-1	.	TRBD1	TRBV6-5	15	TGTGCCAGCAGTTTATTCCGGGACAGGGGGAATGAGCAGTTCTTC	CASSLFRDRGNEQFF
TRBJ2-1	.	.	TRBV19	14	TGTGCCAGTGCCGGGGGTAACTCCTACAATGAGCAGTTCTTC	CASAGGNSYNEQFF
TRBJ2-5	.	.	TRBV20-1	11	TGCAGTGCTAGCCTAGCTGAGACCCAGTACTTC	CSASLAETQYF
TRBJ1-2	.	TRBD1	TRBV19	13	TGTGCCAGCGACTCGGCGACAGGGGGCGGCTACACCTTC	CASDSATGGGYTF
TRBJ2-7	once	.	TRBV2	14	TGTGCCAGCTGGGGTTCGGGACATACCTACGAGCAGTACTTC	CASWGSGHTYEQYF
TRBJ2-7	.	.	TRBV12-3/TRBV12-4	13	TGTGCCAGCAGCCTAGGACAGTCCTACGAGCAGTACTTC	CASSLGQSYEQYF
TRBJ1-5	.	.	TRBV10-3	12	TGTGCCATCAGTGACTACAATCAGCCCCAGCATTTT	CAISDYNQPQHF
TRBJ1-2	.	.	TRBV4-3	15	TGCGCCAGCAGCCAAGCGGCAGGACTAATCTATGGCTACACCTTC	CASSQAAGLIYGYTF